This passage covers 6 T cell receptor beta chains from one sample sequenced in a study of shared clonotypes between healthy human individuals. Produced via immunoSEQ multiplex PCR; TCRdb's table is partial and in-frame only. This repertoire shows roughly 2.1 million clones, about 93% found once; its top ten account for 1.5% to 2%. Naive CD8 cells, CD45RO-negative and positively selected for CCR7, excluded terminally differentiated effector memory CD45RA+ cells. The sample consisted of naive CD8+ T cells from PBMCs. Receptors originate from a man aged 18 to 29 in good health. Some clones in this sample may be carry-over from other donors' samples.

The J gene is TRBJ2-2, the V gene TRBV9, with D tentatively TRBD1 (5 bases). Germline CDR1 SGDLS, CDR2 YYNGEE. The CDR3 has 17 residues. V was pared by 0 bases and J by 0 bases, with 12 bases between. The CDR3 region is CASSVAIRTTNTGELFF. In nucleotides, the CDR3 is TGTGCCAGCAGCGTAGCTATACGGACAACGAACACCGGGGAGCTGTTTTTT.

The chain links TRBV5-1 to TRBJ2-7, with a tentative D call TRBD2 (6 bases). Germline V CDR1 and CDR2: SGHRS, YFSETQ. The V end lost 0 bases, the J end lost 5 bases, and 15 bases lay between the germline ends. This CDR3 comprises 15 residues. This CDR3 is CASSLALAGSHEQYF. In nucleotides, the CDR3 is TGCGCCAGCAGCTTGGCCCTCGCGGGATCCCACGAGCAGTACTTC. The variable domain in full, with the rest retrieved from reference TRBV5-1 and TRBJ2-7, is KAGVTQTPRYLIKTRGQQVTLSCSPISGHRSVSWYQQTPGQGLQFLFEYFSETQRNKGNFPGRFSGRQFSNSRSEMNVSTLELGDSALYLCASSLALAGSHEQYFGPGTRLTVT.

J is TRBJ1-2 and V is TRBV7-9; D remains ambiguous. The CDR3 is made up of 13 amino acids. Trimming removed 8 bases from V and 2 bases from J, with 12 bases in between. Germline lookup yields CDR1 SEHNR and CDR2 FQNEAQ (reference sequence). CDR3 sequence reads: CASYPGGNYGYTF. In nucleotides, the CDR3 is TGTGCCAGCTACCCCGGCGGCAACTATGGCTACACCTTC.

The CDR3 DNA reads as TGTGCCAGCAGCTTAGCGCGGCTAGCGGGCCTCACAGATACGCAGTATTTT. This encodes CASSLARLAGLTDTQYF. This rearrangement joins TRBV7-9 to TRBJ2-3, with 8 bases lining up with TRBD2. Unmatched junction bases numbered 7, after V lost 0 bases and J lost 2 bases. The CDR3 has 17 residues. From germline, CDR1 is SEHNR and CDR2 FQNEAQ (reference sequence).

The CDR3 nucleotides are TGTGCCAGCAGCCCCCTAGCTCCCGGCTACAATGAGCAGTTCTTC. This encodes CASSPLAPGYNEQFF. This chain connects TRBV7-8 to TRBJ2-1; D might be TRBD2 (5 bases). V was shortened by 5 bases and J by 3 bases, with 14 bases between the two germline ends. Germline-derived CDR1 and CDR2 are SGHVS and FQNEAQ. The CDR3 contains 15 residues.

About this clone: A much larger clonotype is one base distant, so this may be a read error. For the CDR3, the DNA is TGTGCCAGCAGCTCGGACAGCTCCTACGAGCAGTACTTC. It yields the protein CASSSDSSYEQYF. The V call is TRBV11-1, the J call TRBJ2-7; D possibly corresponds to TRBD1 (6 bases). The germline gives CDR1 SGHAT, CDR2 FQDESV (reference sequence). Trimming stripped 4 bases from V and 0 bases from J, with 7 bases between. The CDR3 has 13 residues.